This T cell receptor beta chain was sequenced for a study of blood T cells in healthy people across ages (dated by TCRdb to between 2015 and 2017). For context, the study as a whole: Template switching captured roughly one uniquely barcoded TCR beta cDNA molecule per two T cells in model experiments. For two donors (one aged 18 to 30 and one aged 80 or older), the study analyzed two additional independent replicas of 1 million unique cDNA reads from the same blood draw. Four age groups were formed from the donors: young (average 16 years), middle-aged (around 41), aged (approximately 60) and long-lived (around 80). To avoid experimental bias, donors of different ages were distributed randomly across sequencing lanes. Age-related changes in TCR beta repertoire diversity were measured in the study by deep sequencing normalized with unique cDNA molecular identifiers. Broad study findings and their caveats: Estimates of total diversity based on one million sequenced T cells were considered lower bounds and underestimates. Bulk unsorted PBMC profiling prevented conclusive comparison of naive and antigen-experienced compartments. Observed TCR beta diversity per million T cells fell roughly linearly with age, and a significant reduction was already apparent by age about 38. The percentage of naive T cells measured by flow cytometry correlated strongly with observed TCR beta diversity. Because donor CMV infection status was unknown, age-related changes in expanded clonotypes were potentially confounded. The long-lived group showed more naive CD4+ T cells, fewer expanded clones and increased TCR diversity than the aged group, suggesting age selection.

This clonotype was observed once. Its antigen is still unknown. There are no base qualities to consult, and no much larger clone falls within one base. The germline V and J ends show losses of 6 bases and 6 bases respectively, and no gene match explains 7 bases of the junction. The germline V gene (reference sequence) specifies DFQATT as CDR1 and SNEGSKA as CDR2. From the cysteine through the phenylalanine, the CDR3 covers 13 amino acids. Here the CDR3 DNA is all that survives: 39 bases in frame from base 1. Receptor amplification or capture employed 5' RACE. This sample was sequenced with an Illumina HiSeq 2500. A second 7 to 11 cycle PCR used a sample-barcoded 5' primer and a J-beta primer mix. A unique molecular identifier was introduced onto each TCR beta cDNA molecule by a template-switch 5' adaptor carrying 12 random nucleotides. Each sample yielded at least 2.5 million CDR3-containing paired-end reads. First-strand cDNA synthesis was performed from all RNA using the Mint cDNA synthesis kit, with priming by a TRBC-specific oligonucleotide. After uracil-DNA glycosylase treatment, a first 18-cycle PCR used universal primers M1SS and BC2_uni_R on all cDNA. Per the authors' processing: For normalization, 1 million high-quality reads were randomly selected from each sample, with every read carrying a distinct molecular identifier. Reads with shared molecular identifiers were discarded instead of being binned into consensus sequences. CDR3 identification, clonotype clustering and error correction used MiTCR with a Q25 quality threshold and the strictest error-elimination algorithm. A nonparametric unseen species model with Euler transformation was used to estimate lower-bound total TCR beta diversity. TCRdb reprocessed the public reads (quality trimming at Q25 with fastp, clone calling with MiXCR) and kept in-frame beta chains. Entries that share a CDR3 protein sequence are merged under the most common genes and DNA. In this record, the V and J calls reflect TCRdb's handling and not the investigators' own analysis. This sample comprises roughly 2 million distinct CDR3 sequences, 40% to 55% of them detected only once. Approximately 2% of the sample lies in the top ten.

The roughly 39 donors, aged about 6 to 95 years, were systemically healthy Caucasian individuals from Russia. Approximately 10 milliliters of peripheral blood were collected from each donor into EDTA-treated Vacutainer tubes. Ficoll-Paque density-gradient centrifugation was used to isolate PBMCs, with at least 7 million per sample. Trizol reagent was used to extract total RNA from PBMCs, with at least 6 micrograms per sample. For every donor, an aliquot of PBMCs went through flow cytometry to measure the percentages of naive CD45RAhigh/CD27high T cells. Specimen: blood. The V and J genes are TRBV20-1 and TRBJ1-5; 8 bases in the junction line up with TRBD1. The sequence came from a woman between 35 and 50 years old in good health. The CDR3 protein is CSASDRGGQPQHF. In nucleotide form, the sequence is TGCAGTGCCAGTGACAGGGGCGGTCAGCCCCAGCATTTT.